The clone carrying this TCR beta chain has a handful of counts. This specimen comes from a study of spatial heterogeneity in lung cancer. About the research overall: Researchers sequenced follow-up PBMC samples if they had them, and these came a median of approximately 2 years after resection.

V trimming: 8 bases; J trimming: 1 base; junction bases outside the gene matches: 10. Per germline, CDR1 SQVTM and CDR2 ANQGSEA. The CDR3 is made up of 16 amino acids. The time point here: blood at routine non-recurrence follow-up after resection. Tumor, nontumor lung or frozen PBMC supplied whole RNA, sequenced without sorting. The presence of a unique molecular identifier marked each TCR cDNA molecule. Using its own MiXCR run on the 5' RACE reads, TCRdb lists one record per CDR3 protein. The data show about 52,000 distinct CDR3 sequences, around 7.7% seen once. The J gene is TRBJ2-1, the V gene TRBV29-1; 11 positions match TRBD2. The sequence was obtained from a female donor with early-stage non-small cell lung cancer. Sequencing was performed on PBMCs, taken at follow-up. The CDR3 loop is CSPAALAGGSYNEQFF. The CDR3, as DNA: TGCAGCCCCGCCGCGCTAGCGGGGGGATCCTACAATGAGCAGTTCTTC.